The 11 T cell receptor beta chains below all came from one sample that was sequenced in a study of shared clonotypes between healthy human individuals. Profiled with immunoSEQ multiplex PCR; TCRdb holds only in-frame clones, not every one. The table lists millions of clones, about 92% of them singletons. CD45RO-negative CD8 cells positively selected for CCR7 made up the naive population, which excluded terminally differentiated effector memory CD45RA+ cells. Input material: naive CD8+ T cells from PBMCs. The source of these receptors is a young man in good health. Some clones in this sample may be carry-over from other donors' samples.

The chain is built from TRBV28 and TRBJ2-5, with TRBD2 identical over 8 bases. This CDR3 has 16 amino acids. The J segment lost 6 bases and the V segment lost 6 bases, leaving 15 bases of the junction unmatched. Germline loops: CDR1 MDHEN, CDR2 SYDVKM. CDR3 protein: CASSLSLGGRMKTQYF. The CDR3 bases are TGTGCCAGCAGCCTGTCCCTTGGCGGGAGGATGAAGACCCAGTACTTC.

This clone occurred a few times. The CDR3 is CASSQYQGQGYEQYF. In nucleotides, the CDR3 is TGCGCCAGCAGCCAATACCAAGGACAGGGCTACGAGCAGTACTTC. The chain links TRBV4-1 to TRBJ2-7, with 8 bases aligning to TRBD1. Trimming at V came to 2 bases and at J to 3 bases, leaving 6 bases not matched to a gene. CDR1 and CDR2 (germline): MGHRA, YSYEKL. The CDR3 consists of 15 residues.

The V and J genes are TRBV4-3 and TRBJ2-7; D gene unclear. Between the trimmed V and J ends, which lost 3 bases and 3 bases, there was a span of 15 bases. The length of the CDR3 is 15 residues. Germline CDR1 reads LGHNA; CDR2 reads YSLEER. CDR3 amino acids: CASSQSPQELYEQYF. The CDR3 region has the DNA TGCGCCAGCAGCCAGTCCCCTCAGGAACTCTACGAGCAGTACTTC.

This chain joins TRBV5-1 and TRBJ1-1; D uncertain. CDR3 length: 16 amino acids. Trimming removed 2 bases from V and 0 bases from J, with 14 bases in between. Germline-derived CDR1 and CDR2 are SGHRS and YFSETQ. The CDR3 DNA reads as TGCGCCAGCAGCTTTACGGGGATAGAGTTGAACACTGAAGCTTTCTTT. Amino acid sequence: CASSFTGIELNTEAFF.

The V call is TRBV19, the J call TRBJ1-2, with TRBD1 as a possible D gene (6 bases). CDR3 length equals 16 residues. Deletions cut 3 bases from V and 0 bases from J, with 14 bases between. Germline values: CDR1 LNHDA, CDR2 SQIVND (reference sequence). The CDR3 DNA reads TGTGCCAGTAGTATTTGGGGGGCCCCGACTAACTATGGCTACACCTTC. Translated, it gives CASSIWGAPTNYGYTF.

The CDR3 DNA reads as TGTGCCAGCAGCTCCGGAAAACTCTCTGGGGCCAACGTCCTGACTTTC. Translating it yields CASSSGKLSGANVLTF. The rearrangement uses TRBV27 and TRBJ2-6; no firm D call. The CDR3 is 16 amino acids. Germline V gene lookup returns CDR1 MNHEY and CDR2 SMNVEV (reference sequence). V shed 6 bases and J shed 0 bases, with 12 bases lying between them.

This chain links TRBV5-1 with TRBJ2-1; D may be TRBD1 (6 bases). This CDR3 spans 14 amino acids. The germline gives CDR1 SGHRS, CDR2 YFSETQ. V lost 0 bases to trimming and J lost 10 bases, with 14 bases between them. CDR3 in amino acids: CASSLAPEGVEQFF. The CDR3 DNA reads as TGCGCCAGCAGCTTGGCCCCCGAGGGGGTCGAGCAGTTCTTC.

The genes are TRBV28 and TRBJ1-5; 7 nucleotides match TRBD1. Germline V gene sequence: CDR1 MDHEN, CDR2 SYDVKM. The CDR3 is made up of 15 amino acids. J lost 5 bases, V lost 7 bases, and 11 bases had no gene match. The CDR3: CASTQGQPYHQPQHF. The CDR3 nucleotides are TGTGCCAGCACTCAGGGACAGCCGTATCATCAGCCCCAGCATTTT.

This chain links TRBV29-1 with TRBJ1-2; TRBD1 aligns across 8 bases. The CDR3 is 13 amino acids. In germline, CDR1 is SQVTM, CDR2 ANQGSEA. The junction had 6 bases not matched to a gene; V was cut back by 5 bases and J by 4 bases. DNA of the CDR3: TGCAGCGTTCGGACAGGGTGGGGCTATGGCTACACCTTC. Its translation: CSVRTGWGYGYTF.

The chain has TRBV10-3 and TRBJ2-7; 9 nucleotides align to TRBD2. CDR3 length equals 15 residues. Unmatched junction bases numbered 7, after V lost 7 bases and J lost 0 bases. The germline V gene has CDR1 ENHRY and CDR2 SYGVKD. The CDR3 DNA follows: TGTGCCATCAATCCTAGCGGGAACGGCTCCTACGAGCAGTACTTC. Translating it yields CAINPSGNGSYEQYF.

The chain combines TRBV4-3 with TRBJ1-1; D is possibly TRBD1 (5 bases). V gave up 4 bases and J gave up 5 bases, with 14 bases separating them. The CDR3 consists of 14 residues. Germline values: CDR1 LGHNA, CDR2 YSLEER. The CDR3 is CASSPKTWGTEAFF. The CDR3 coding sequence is TGCGCCAGCAGCCCGAAGACTTGGGGGACTGAAGCTTTCTTT.